This TCR beta chain was captured by sequencing in a study of cytomegalovirus exposure and HLA in healthy donors. For this clone: As yet, its antigen is unknown.

Primers: 60 Vbeta forward and 13 Jbeta reverse. Using immunoSEQ multiplex PCR, the repertoire was profiled, and TCRdb retains in-frame clones only, with some absent. This sample's table has 200,000 or so clones. Study-level results: Available immune exposure information covered CMV serostatus only.

V lost 6 bases to trimming and J lost 3 bases, with 15 bases between them. This CDR3 contains 14 residues. Germline V gives CDR1 SNHLY, CDR2 FYNNEI. Sequencing input: PBMCs. V usage is TRBV2 and J usage is TRBJ2-7; weak D call: TRBD2 (7 bases). The clonotype originates from a boy aged 10-17 years in good health and CMV-seronegative. The CDR3 reads CASSAPGGLYEQYF. The CDR3 DNA sequence: TGTGCCAGCAGCGCCCCCGGGGGGCTCTACGAGCAGTACTTC.